The TCR beta chain described here comes from a study of graft-versus-host responses after intestinal transplantation. Study information: Each recipient received a multivisceral, liver-intestinal, or isolated intestinal graft.

Data came from immunoSEQ multiplex PCR; TCRdb stores just in-frame clones and leaves some out. Of more than 9,000 clones in the sample, roughly 92% were seen once. The specimen was PBMCs, collected about 110 days after intestinal transplant. The receptor's source is a human patient who received an intestinal transplant, so some T cells may come from the graft donor.

Written as DNA, the CDR3 is TGCGCCAGCAGTTTCTCTAGGGACGGGACCCAGTACTTC. Amino acids: CASSFSRDGTQYF. The V and J genes are TRBV10-1 and TRBJ2-5, with D perhaps TRBD1 or TRBD2 (5 bases each). V dropped 5 bases and J dropped 7 bases, with 14 bases sitting between them. There are 13 residues in the CDR3. Germline lookup yields CDR1 WNHNN and CDR2 SYGVQD (reference sequence).